A single sample is the source of the 24 T cell receptor beta chains below, sequenced in a study of T cells after yellow fever vaccination. TCRdb reprocessed the 5' RACE reads via MiXCR and lists one record per CDR3 protein. The sample includes tens of thousands of distinct CDR3 sequences, 7.7% of them seen just once. This sample comprised CD8+ T cells sorted from PBMCs, obtained on the day of the yellow fever booster vaccination. The origin of the receptors is a young man who received the YFV17D yellow fever vaccine.

At least ten counts were recorded for this clonotype. The chain has TRBV20-1 and TRBJ2-7; possibly TRBD2 for D (5 bases). The CDR3 extends over 13 amino acids. The ends were cut back, 4 bases at V and 6 bases at J, with 16 bases in the middle. Germline-derived CDR1 and CDR2 are DFQATT and SNEGSKA (reference sequence). DNA for the CDR3: TGCAGTGCTATCCCACCGGGATCTCTCGAGCAGTACTTC. Its translation: CSAIPPGSLEQYF.

The rearrangement links TRBV27 to TRBJ1-5; D call uncertain. The CDR3 contains 15 residues. Germline CDR1 is MNHEY and CDR2 is SMNVEV (reference sequence). V gave up 3 bases and J gave up 2 bases, with 11 bases separating them. The CDR3 DNA reads TGTGCCAGCAGTTTGTTCGGAGCGGGCAATCAGCCCCAGCATTTT. It is translated as CASSLFGAGNQPQHF.

This clonotype was seen many times. The V call is TRBV15, the J call TRBJ2-2; TRBD1 aligns across 8 bases. After removal of 2 bases from V and 3 bases from J, the junction contained 11 bases not matched to a gene. The CDR3 is 18 residues long. CDR1 and CDR2 from the germline V gene are LNHNV and YYDKDF (reference sequence). CDR3 in DNA: TGTGCCACCAGCAGATCACCGGGACAGGTGGAAGACACCGGGGAGCTGTTTTTT. It is translated as CATSRSPGQVEDTGELFF.

This clonotype was observed many times. The rearrangement uses TRBV9 and TRBJ1-2, with unresolved D. The CDR3 consists of 12 residues. Germline CDR1 SGDLS, CDR2 YYNGEE. Trimming shortened V by 3 bases and J by 2 bases, and 5 bases separated the two germline ends. This chain's CDR3 is CASSEYNYGYTF. The CDR3 bases are TGTGCCAGCAGCGAATACAACTATGGCTACACCTTC.

This clonotype turned up a few times. The CDR3 here is CASSQHPNQPQHF. CDR3 in DNA: TGTGCCAGCAGCCAACACCCCAATCAGCCCCAGCATTTT. The chain links TRBV3-1 to TRBJ1-5, with D unclear. V gave up 2 bases and J gave up 3 bases, with 5 bases separating them. There are 13 residues in the CDR3. Per the germline V gene, CDR1 is LGHDT and CDR2 is YNNKEL (reference sequence).

This clonotype turned up a few times. V gene TRBV5-4 combines with J gene TRBJ2-5, with 7 bases aligning to TRBD1. Trimming removed 4 bases from V and 1 base from J; junction bases left unmatched: 7. CDR3 length: 15 residues. The germline gives CDR1 SGHNT, CDR2 YYREEE (reference sequence). CDR3 coding DNA: TGTGCCAGCAGCACCGTGGGACAGAGCCAAGAGACCCAGTACTTC. Its protein product is CASSTVGQSQETQYF.

This clonotype was counted many times. The rearrangement uses TRBV6-5 and TRBJ2-2; 8 bases map to TRBD2. Trimming took 10 bases from V and 5 from J; bases not matched to a gene: 12. The CDR3 runs 15 residues. CDR1 MNHEY and CDR2 SVGAGI come from the germline V gene. Here the CDR3 reads CATNLAGRRTGELFF. The CDR3 DNA reads TGTGCCACCAATCTAGCGGGCCGGAGAACCGGGGAGCTGTTTTTT.

This clonotype was detected a few times. V gene TRBV18 combines with J gene TRBJ2-7, with no clear D. Per the germline V gene, CDR1 is KGHSH and CDR2 is LQKENI. The CDR3 has 11 amino acids. Deletions cut 2 bases from V and 6 bases from J, with 5 bases between. CDR3 amino acids: CASSPESEQYF. The CDR3 nucleotides are TGTGCCAGCTCACCAGAGAGCGAGCAGTACTTC.

The sample holds a few counts of this clonotype. The rearrangement uses TRBV25-1 and TRBJ2-1; no definite D call. Germline V gene data show CDR1 as MGHDK and CDR2 as SYGVNS. The CDR3 contains 11 residues. Trimming took off 3 bases at V and 9 bases at J, with 6 bases between the two ends. For the CDR3, the DNA is TGTGCCAGCAGTGAGATACCTGAGCAGTTCTTC. Translation: CASSEIPEQFF.

The V and J genes are TRBV29-1 and TRBJ2-3; no clear D. CDR1 and CDR2 from the germline V gene are SQVTM and ANQGSEA. V was pared by 1 base and J by 0 bases, with 5 bases between. The CDR3 totals 13 residues. The CDR3 spells CSVEGGSTDTQYF. The CDR3 nucleotides read TGCAGCGTTGAAGGTGGAAGCACAGATACGCAGTATTTT.

This clonotype appeared a few times. This chain connects TRBV12-3 or TRBV12-4 to TRBJ2-1; D ambiguous. V lost 0 bases and J 4 bases, leaving 4 bases between the germline ends. CDR3 length: 13 residues. For the CDR3, the DNA is TGTGCCAGCAGTTTAGCGACTTACAATGAGCAGTTCTTC. Residues: CASSLATYNEQFF.

Ten or more counts support this clonotype. V usage is TRBV15 and J usage is TRBJ2-1; TRBD2 is a possible D gene (5 bases). The CDR3 has 13 residues. Between the trimmed V and J ends, which lost 5 bases and 6 bases, there was a span of 11 bases. Per germline, CDR1 LNHNV and CDR2 YYDKDF (reference sequence). In DNA, the CDR3 is TGTGCCACCAGCCTCAGAACTAGCAATGAGCAGTTCTTC. Its translation: CATSLRTSNEQFF.

CDR3 bases: TGTGCCAGCAGCCAAGGTTTCCAGGGAGGGGAGACCCAGTACTTC. Translation gives CASSQGFQGGETQYF. The chain employs TRBV3-1 and TRBJ2-5; 7 bases line up with TRBD2. Germline-derived CDR1 and CDR2 are LGHDT and YNNKEL (reference sequence). This CDR3 comprises 15 residues. J gave up 5 bases and V 1 base, and 7 bases lay outside the gene matches.

V gene TRBV29-1 combines with J gene TRBJ2-7; D gene ambiguous. Germline lookup yields CDR1 SQVTM and CDR2 ANQGSEA. Between the trimmed V and J ends, which lost 7 bases and 2 bases, there was a span of 15 bases. CDR3 length: 13 amino acids. As DNA, the CDR3 is TGCAGCGCCGAGGATCCAGAAGCCTACGAGCAGTACTTC. It translates to CSAEDPEAYEQYF.

This clonotype was observed many times. The chain employs TRBV24-1 and TRBJ1-5; tentatively, D is TRBD1 (5 bases). Germline loops: CDR1 KGHDR, CDR2 SFDVKD. Trimming cost V 4 bases and J 0 bases, with 12 bases left between them. CDR3 length: 16 residues. CDR3 coding DNA: TGTGCCACCAGTGACCCGGGACCGAATAGCAATCAGCCCCAGCATTTT. Protein: CATSDPGPNSNQPQHF.

The chain uses TRBV5-1 and TRBJ2-3; 9 bases map to TRBD1. V gave up 7 bases and J gave up 3 bases; unmatched junction bases: 9. This CDR3 region has 15 residues. CDR1 is SGHRS, CDR2 YFSETQ, per germline. For the CDR3, the DNA is TGCGCCAGCTGGGGGACAGGGACCAGGACAGATACGCAGTATTTT. It specifies CASWGTGTRTDTQYF.

This clonotype occurred a few times. The junction departs from germline at one end; a sequencing error may be responsible. The CDR3: CSTSDGRRETQYF. CDR3 nucleotides: TGCAGTACTAGCGACGGGAGACGGGAGACCCAGTACTTC. The V and J genes are TRBV20-1 and TRBJ2-5; TRBD2 aligns across 7 bases. The CDR3 is made up of 13 amino acids. The germline V gene has CDR1 DFQATT and CDR2 SNEGSKA (reference sequence).

This clonotype was seen a handful of times. The chain uses TRBV5-1 and TRBJ2-1; 11 positions match TRBD2. This CDR3 has 17 amino acids. Trimming at V came to 2 bases and at J to 4 bases, leaving 8 bases not matched to a gene. Per the germline V gene, CDR1 is SGHRS and CDR2 is YFSETQ. The CDR3, as DNA: TGCGCCAGCAGCTTCGGGACTAGCGGAGACCAGTACAATGAGCAGTTCTTC. It codes for CASSFGTSGDQYNEQFF.

In its sample, this clonotype was seen a few times. The chain uses TRBV27 and TRBJ1-1; a weak D match, TRBD1 (6 bases). Germline V gene data show CDR1 as MNHEY and CDR2 as SMNVEV (reference sequence). The CDR3 sequence is 15 residues long. Between the trimmed V and J ends, which lost 2 bases and 1 base, there was a span of 11 bases. DNA of the CDR3: TGTGCCAGCAGTTTAACAGGGATTGGGAACACTGAAGCTTTCTTT. The encoded protein is CASSLTGIGNTEAFF.

A remark on this clonotype: A read error is possible here, since a much larger clone lies one base away. V usage is TRBV7-9 and J usage is TRBJ1-4; D not resolved. V was shortened by 9 bases and J by 4 bases, with 6 bases between the two germline ends. CDR3 size: 11 residues. The V gene's germline CDR1 is SEHNR and CDR2 FQNEAQ (reference sequence). The CDR3, as DNA: TGTGCCAGAAGCCTTAATGAAAAACTGTTTTTT. Its translation is CARSLNEKLFF.

This clonotype was recorded many times. The J gene is TRBJ2-7, the V gene TRBV7-8; a weak D match, TRBD2 (6 bases). This CDR3 contains 12 residues. Germline CDR1 is SGHVS and CDR2 is FQNEAQ. V lost 5 bases and J lost 4, with 9 bases in between. The chain's CDR3 is CASSRGGYEQYF. The CDR3 DNA reads TGTGCCAGCAGCCGAGGAGGGTACGAGCAGTACTTC.

This clonotype was picked up many times. V usage is TRBV27 and J usage is TRBJ2-7; 8 bases line up with TRBD2. Per the germline V gene, CDR1 is MNHEY and CDR2 is SMNVEV (reference sequence). The length of the CDR3 is 14 residues. The junction had 6 bases not matched to a gene; V was cut back by 3 bases and J by 5 bases. CDR3 in amino acids: CASSFSSGSNEQYF. CDR3 coding DNA: TGTGCCAGCAGTTTCTCAAGCGGGAGTAACGAGCAGTACTTC.

This clonotype was observed a few times. J is TRBJ2-3 and V is TRBV6-5; D remains ambiguous. Deletions cut 4 bases from V and 0 bases from J, with 11 bases between. The germline gives CDR1 MNHEY, CDR2 SVGAGI. The CDR3 runs to 15 residues. CDR3: CASSLDEPSTDTQYF. Here the CDR3 DNA reads TGTGCCAGCAGTTTGGACGAACCTAGCACAGATACGCAGTATTTT.

This clonotype has ten or more counts. This chain uses TRBV21-1 with TRBJ2-7; the table gives TRBD2 as D, unverified against the DNA. TRBV21-1 is a listed pseudogene. CDR3 length: 14 residues. The CDR3 spells CASSASASSYEQYF. DNA for the CDR3: TGTGCCAGCAGCGCTAGCGCCAGCTCCTACGAGCAGTACTTC.